The 24 T cell receptor beta chains listed next were all sequenced from one sample in a study of blood T cells in healthy people across ages. The authors ran a second PCR of roughly 6 to 11 cycles using a sample-barcoded 5' primer and a J-beta primer mix. Each CDR3 protein gets one entry after TCRdb re-called the 5' RACE reads with MiXCR. The table lists fewer than 1,000,000 distinct CDR3 sequences, 46% of them singletons. The sample consisted of blood. These receptors all stem from a man of 80 years or more in good health.

This clonotype has only a few counts. This chain links TRBV20-1 with TRBJ1-2, with D possibly matching TRBD1 (6 bases). The CDR3 is made up of 15 amino acids. V was clipped by 5 bases and J by 3 bases, with 19 bases between them. Germline V gene data show CDR1 as DFQATT and CDR2 as SNEGSKA (reference sequence). CDR3: CSAGGTGSGDYGYTF. The CDR3 nucleotides are TGCAGTGCTGGGGGTACAGGGAGTGGAGACTATGGCTACACCTTC.

The genes are TRBV5-1 and TRBJ2-4; 11 bases agree with TRBD2. The tail of the sequence fits TRBJ2-7 better, so the J call may be wrong. The CDR3 extends over 17 amino acids. Germline lookup yields CDR1 SGHRS and CDR2 YFSETQ. In DNA, the CDR3 is TGCGCCAGCAGCTCCGGGCTCTCTAGCGGGGGGCGAGGCGAGCAGTACTTC. Encoded protein: CASSSGLSSGGRGEQYF.

This chain connects TRBV5-1 to TRBJ2-7, with 8 bases identical to TRBD2. V trimming: 0 bases; J trimming: 3 bases; junction bases outside the gene matches: 5. The CDR3 is 15 amino acids. Germline CDR1 SGHRS, CDR2 YFSETQ. The CDR3 DNA is TGCGCCAGCAGCTTGGATAGCGGGGCCTTCTACGAGCAGTACTTC. Residues: CASSLDSGAFYEQYF.

In this sample, this clonotype turned up once. J is TRBJ1-1 and V is TRBV11-2, with 8 bases aligning to TRBD1. CDR1 and CDR2 from the germline V gene are SGHAT and FQNNGV. The CDR3 contains 14 residues. V dropped 4 bases and J dropped 5; count of bases not matched to a gene: 6. Here the CDR3 DNA reads TGTGCCAGCAGCTCTCAGGGGGCGCGTACTGAAGCTTTCTTT. Its translation: CASSSQGARTEAFF.

There are a few counts of this clonotype. The rearrangement joins TRBV12-5 to TRBJ2-3; D not certain. The CDR3 sequence is 11 residues long. Germline CDR1 is LGHNT and CDR2 is FRNRAP. V was shortened by 6 bases and J by 2 bases, with 3 bases between the two germline ends. The CDR3 sequence: CASGDTDTQYF. For the CDR3, the DNA is TGTGCTAGTGGGGACACAGATACGCAGTATTTT.

This chain joins TRBV29-1 and TRBJ1-5; TRBD1 agrees at 12 bases. V was pared by 4 bases and J by 4 bases, with 8 bases of the junction left unmatched. This CDR3 has 16 amino acids. Germline V gene lookup returns CDR1 SQVTM and CDR2 ANQGSEA. This CDR3 is CSVAGGTGGGNQPQHF. DNA of the CDR3: TGCAGCGTTGCAGGTGGGACAGGGGGCGGGAATCAGCCCCAGCATTTT. The full variable domain, its missing parts supplied by reference TRBV29-1 and TRBJ1-5, is SAVISQKPSRDICQRGTSLTIQCQVDSQVTMMFWYRQQPGQSLTLIATANQGSEATYESGFVIDKFPISRPNLTFSTLTVSNMSPEDSSIYLCSVAGGTGGGNQPQHFGDGTRLSIL.

This chain links TRBV9 with TRBJ2-7, with TRBD2 matching over 7 bases. V was pared by 1 base and J by 6 bases, with 7 bases of the junction left unmatched. CDR1 and CDR2 (germline): SGDLS, YYNGEE. The CDR3 contains 14 residues. This CDR3 is CASSVRGGPGEQYF. Written as DNA, the CDR3 is TGTGCCAGCAGCGTACGGGGAGGGCCGGGCGAGCAGTACTTC.

The V gene is TRBV7-2, the J gene TRBJ2-1, with TRBD2 matching 9 bases. In germline, CDR1 is SGHTA, CDR2 FQGNSA. Trimming removed 0 bases from V and 7 bases from J; junction bases left unmatched: 4. The CDR3 extends over 15 amino acids. CDR3 DNA sequence: TGTGCCAGCAGCTTAGCCACCGCGGGAGGGAATGAGCAGTTCTTC. It is translated as CASSLATAGGNEQFF.

The genes are TRBV29-1 and TRBJ1-4; 8 bases are a match to TRBD1. The CDR3 covers 15 residues. Germline V CDR1 and CDR2: SQVTM, ANQGSEA. In DNA, the CDR3 is TGCAGTGTGGCCCCTACCGGGACAGGAGGGGAAAAACTGTTTTTT. It yields the protein CSVAPTGTGGEKLFF.

The CDR3 region is CASINIAGVSYNEQYF. The CDR3, as DNA: TGTGCCAGCATCAATATAGCGGGAGTATCCTACAATGAGCAGTACTTC. V and J are TRBV7-9 and TRBJ2-1; the match to TRBD2 covers 9 bases. The J call may be wrong; the DNA end is better matched by TRBJ2-7. Per germline, CDR1 SEHNR and CDR2 FQNEAQ (reference sequence). This CDR3 spans 16 amino acids.

This clonotype was seen a handful of times. V and J are TRBV6-2 or TRBV6-3 and TRBJ2-7, with TRBD2 as a possible D gene (5 bases). The CDR3 contains 14 residues. V lost 3 bases to trimming and J lost 2 bases, with 11 bases between them. From germline, CDR1 is MNHEY and CDR2 SVGEGT. The CDR3 DNA is TGTGCCAGCAGTTATTGGGAGCGGCCCTACGAGCAGTACTTC. Its protein product is CASSYWERPYEQYF.

The chain combines TRBV3-1 with TRBJ2-3, with a weak D call TRBD2 (5 bases). This CDR3 spans 15 amino acids. Trimming took 6 bases from V and 1 from J, leaving 14 bases between them. CDR1 is LGHDT and CDR2 is YNNKEL in the germline V gene (reference sequence). CDR3 loop: CASRLIGSGTDTQYF. In nucleotides, the CDR3 is TGTGCCAGCAGGCTGATTGGTAGCGGCACAGATACGCAGTATTTT.

This clonotype was observed a handful of times. The chain employs TRBV7-2 and TRBJ2-7; TRBD2 agrees at 7 bases. Germline V CDR1 and CDR2: SGHTA, FQGNSA. There are 16 residues in the CDR3. The V gene end was trimmed by 8 bases and the J gene end by 6 bases; junction bases not matched to a gene: 19. CDR3 region: CASVPQAGLVTSEQYF. The CDR3 DNA follows: TGTGCCAGCGTCCCTCAGGCTGGACTAGTAACCTCCGAGCAGTACTTC.

This clonotype was counted ten times or more. The V and J genes are TRBV29-1 and TRBJ2-1; D is unclear. Trimming cost V 1 base and J 15 bases, with 13 bases left between them. From germline, CDR1 is SQVTM and CDR2 ANQGSEA. The CDR3 runs to 11 residues. This chain's CDR3 is CSVEGLLHPFF. The CDR3 DNA reads as TGCAGCGTTGAAGGCCTCTTACATCCGTTCTTC.

The V call is TRBV11-2, the J call TRBJ2-3, with 7 nucleotides matching TRBD1. In germline, CDR1 is SGHAT, CDR2 FQNNGV. J gave up 2 bases and V 5 bases, and 10 bases lay outside the gene matches. This CDR3 is built from 16 residues. DNA of the CDR3: TGTGCCAGCAGCCTTGGGACAGTAGAGATCACAGATACGCAGTATTTT. Residues: CASSLGTVEITDTQYF.

This rearrangement joins TRBV10-3 to TRBJ1-1, with 7 bases fitting TRBD1. The J segment lost 6 bases and the V segment lost 5 bases, leaving 9 bases of the junction unmatched. Germline assignment: CDR1 ENHRY and CDR2 SYGVKD. The CDR3 has 14 residues. CDR3 coding DNA: TGTGCCATCAGTTTAACAGGGGAATCAGCTGAAGCTTTCTTT. This sequence encodes CAISLTGESAEAFF.

The chain's CDR3 is CSAALGGTYNEQFF. The CDR3 DNA is TGCAGTGCGGCCCTGGGGGGCACCTACAATGAGCAGTTCTTC. The rearrangement uses TRBV20-1 and TRBJ2-1, with D possibly called TRBD1 or TRBD2 (6 bases each). V lost 6 bases to trimming and J lost 2 bases, with 14 bases between them. CDR3 length: 14 residues. Germline-derived CDR1 and CDR2 are DFQATT and SNEGSKA (reference sequence).

This clonotype came up many times. The V gene is TRBV3-1, the J gene TRBJ2-3; no definite D call. V was trimmed by 4 bases and J by 6 bases, leaving 8 bases between them. Germline values: CDR1 LGHDT, CDR2 YNNKEL (reference sequence). This CDR3 contains 12 residues. CDR3: CASSPNRDTQYF. CDR3 sequence (DNA): TGTGCCAGCAGCCCTAATAGGGATACGCAGTATTTT.

The chain joins TRBV10-3 to TRBJ2-1; 7 bases fit TRBD1. Trimming removed 2 bases from V and 5 bases from J; junction bases left unmatched: 0. The CDR3 length is 13 residues. From germline, CDR1 is ENHRY and CDR2 SYGVKD. DNA of the CDR3: TGTGCCATCAGTGAGACAGGGGACAATGAGCAGTTCTTC. Translating gives CAISETGDNEQFF.

The chain links TRBV11-3 to TRBJ2-1; D gene ambiguous. Germline CDR1 and CDR2: SGHNT and YENEEA. Trimming shortened V by 0 bases and J by 10 bases, and 13 bases separated the two germline ends. CDR3 size: 14 residues. The CDR3 nucleotides read TGTGCCAGCAGCTTAGAAGGTCAATTAAACGAGCAGTTCTTC. Translating gives CASSLEGQLNEQFF.

DNA for the CDR3: TGTGCCAGCAGCCGGCCACCTTGGGGGCAAGAGACCCAGTACTTC. This sequence encodes CASSRPPWGQETQYF. V gene TRBV6-1 combines with J gene TRBJ2-4; D tentatively fits TRBD1 or TRBD2 (5 bases each). The J call may be wrong; the DNA end is better matched by TRBJ2-5. Germline lookup yields CDR1 MNHNS and CDR2 SASEGT. The CDR3 totals 15 residues.

This clonotype was counted a few times. This chain uses TRBV7-2 with TRBJ2-1; the D gene is possibly TRBD2 (6 bases). CDR1 is SGHTA, CDR2 FQGNSA, per germline. The V and J ends lost 0 bases and 0 bases respectively, with 9 bases between them. The CDR3 sequence is 16 residues long. CDR3 coding DNA: TGTGCCAGCAGCTTAGCGCTGACTAGCTCCTACAATGAGCAGTTCTTC. Its translation is CASSLALTSSYNEQFF.

This clonotype was seen a handful of times. The chain is built from TRBV5-1 and TRBJ2-4; D is possibly TRBD1 or TRBD2 (6 bases each). Per germline, CDR1 SGHRS and CDR2 YFSETQ. The CDR3 contains 16 residues. The germline V and J ends were trimmed by 6 bases and 2 bases, with 18 bases remaining between them. The CDR3 coding sequence is TGCGCCAGCAAAGAGGGGGGAGGCGGTTCCAAAAACATTCAGTACTTC. This gives the protein CASKEGGGGSKNIQYF.

This clonotype was picked up one time. The rearrangement uses TRBV10-3 and TRBJ2-5, with 7 nucleotides matching TRBD2. The germline CDR1 and CDR2 sequences are ENHRY and SYGVKD. The CDR3 runs 16 residues. Unmatched junction bases numbered 23, after V lost 8 bases and J lost 11 bases. The CDR3 nucleotides are TGTGCCATCGCCACACCCAGAGCGGGATCACCCAATGAGCAGTACTTC. Its translation is CAIATPRAGSPNEQYF.